This entry lists 26 T cell receptor beta chains sequenced from one sample in a study of PD-1 blockade in classical Hodgkin lymphoma. Every patient had relapsed following autologous stem cell transplantation, and cohorts differed in brentuximab vedotin exposure. With magnetic negative selection, CD4+ T cells were purified from PBMCs that had been thawed. The assay was immunoSEQ multiplex PCR, and TCRdb's table has in-frame clones only and misses some. This table has about 12,000 clones, roughly nine tenths appearing once. Specimen: CD4+ T cells from blood, collected at baseline. The receptor set was obtained from a human donor with classical Hodgkin lymphoma.

V is TRBV6-5 and J is TRBJ1-1; 9 nucleotides agree with TRBD1. The V segment lost 4 bases and the J segment 0 bases; nucleotides outside the gene matches: 6. Germline V gene data show CDR1 as MNHEY and CDR2 as SVGAGI. CDR3 length equals 16 residues. The CDR3 sequence: CASSSRTGALNTEAFF. CDR3 sequence (DNA): TGTGCCAGCAGTTCCCGGACAGGGGCTCTGAACACTGAAGCTTTCTTT.

The chain couples TRBV7-2 to TRBJ2-7; D not resolved. Germline V gene sequence: CDR1 SGHTA, CDR2 FQGNSA. The CDR3 consists of 12 residues. Trimming stripped 3 bases from V and 4 bases from J, with 7 bases between. CDR3 coding DNA: TGTGCCAGCAGCTTGATGTCTTACGAGCAGTACTTC. Its translation: CASSLMSYEQYF.

The rearrangement links TRBV7-8 to TRBJ1-2; 7 nucleotides align to TRBD1. This CDR3 has 18 residues. Germline trimming cut 3 bases from V and 4 bases from J; bases unmatched to any gene: 17. The germline CDR1 and CDR2 sequences are SGHVS and FQNEAQ. The CDR3 nucleotides are TGTGCCAGCAGCTTCCCTACCGGGGGACAGACTCCTAGCTATGGCTACACCTTC. Protein sequence: CASSFPTGGQTPSYGYTF.

The chain combines TRBV28 with TRBJ2-3; D uncertain. The CDR3 contains 13 residues. V gave up 5 bases and J gave up 0 bases, with 6 bases separating them. Germline CDR1 is MDHEN and CDR2 is SYDVKM. CDR3 nucleotides: TGTGCCAGCAGTCCAACTAGCACAGATACGCAGTATTTT. Protein sequence: CASSPTSTDTQYF.

This sequence joins TRBV6-1 and TRBJ1-1, with no clear D. Trimming took 3 bases from V and 9 from J, leaving 11 bases between them. Germline assignment: CDR1 MNHNS and CDR2 SASEGT. CDR3 length: 12 residues. The chain's CDR3 is CASSEQTAQAFF. The CDR3 DNA follows: TGTGCCAGCAGTGAGCAGACGGCGCAAGCTTTCTTT.

This rearrangement joins TRBV9 to TRBJ2-5; D remains unclear. The germline V gene encodes CDR1 SGDLS and CDR2 YYNGEE. This CDR3 is built from 14 residues. Trimming pared 3 bases from V and 0 bases from J, leaving 9 bases between. In nucleotides, the CDR3 is TGTGCCAGCAGCGCGGAGACATACCAAGAGACCCAGTACTTC. Translated: CASSAETYQETQYF.

The chain couples TRBV10-2 to TRBJ1-4; D is uncertain. The CDR3 consists of 19 residues. Looked up from germline, CDR1 is WSHSY and CDR2 is SAAADI. The V gene lost 5 bases and the J gene lost 7 bases, with 29 bases spanning the gap. CDR3 coding DNA: TGCGCCAGCAGTCCTACCGCTTACTTCGTGACGGATACTTTTGAAAAACTGTTTTTT. Translated: CASSPTAYFVTDTFEKLFF.

The rearrangement joins TRBV5-4 to TRBJ2-7, with TRBD2 matching 8 bases. Trimming at V came to 1 base and at J to 2 bases, leaving 8 bases not matched to a gene. The V gene's germline CDR1 is SGHNT and CDR2 YYREEE (reference sequence). This CDR3 region has 16 residues. Here the CDR3 reads CASSLYPAGVPYEQYF. The CDR3 nucleotides read TGTGCCAGCAGCTTGTATCCAGCGGGGGTCCCCTACGAGCAGTACTTC.

This sequence joins TRBV5-1 and TRBJ2-2; the D gene is possibly TRBD1 (6 bases). Germline CDR1 is SGHRS and CDR2 is YFSETQ. The CDR3 contains 16 residues. Trimming cost V 4 bases and J 1 base, with 14 bases left between them. The CDR3 region is CASSPSPQGNTGELFF. CDR3 coding DNA: TGCGCCAGCAGCCCCTCACCACAGGGGAACACCGGGGAGCTGTTTTTT.

The gene calls are TRBV30 and TRBJ2-1; unclear D gene. Between the trimmed V and J ends, which lost 0 bases and 7 bases, there was a span of 7 bases. Germline assignment: CDR1 GTSNPN and CDR2 SVGIG (reference sequence). This CDR3 spans 12 amino acids. CDR3 nucleotides: TGTGCCTGGAGTGTAATACTTAATGAGCAGTTCTTC. It yields the protein CAWSVILNEQFF.

V usage is TRBV6-6 and J usage is TRBJ2-7; possible D gene TRBD1, 7 bases. V was cut by 6 bases and J by 1 base, with 16 bases left in between. The CDR3 contains 15 residues. Germline CDR1 reads MNHNY; CDR2 reads SVGAGI (reference sequence). CDR3 sequence (DNA): TGTGCCAGCAGGGAACGGCGGGACAGTTCCTACGAGCAGTACTTC. Translating gives CASRERRDSSYEQYF.

The J gene is TRBJ1-1, the V gene TRBV23-1; no clear D gene. TRBV23-1 is filed as an ORF, its function uncertain. The CDR3 has 16 residues. V lost 4 bases to trimming and J lost 1 base, with 16 bases between them. This CDR3 reads CASSPIEEAGNTEAFF. The CDR3 bases are TGCGCCAGCAGTCCCATCGAGGAGGCAGGGAACACTGAAGCTTTCTTT.

This clone was detected only a few times. The chain joins TRBV2 to TRBJ2-3; perhaps TRBD2 as D (5 bases). CDR3 length: 16 residues. Germline loops: CDR1 SNHLY, CDR2 FYNNEI. V lost 5 bases and J lost 8, with 23 bases in between. This CDR3 is CASSRSSGGALGTQYF. The DNA for the CDR3 is TGTGCCAGCAGTAGGTCGAGCGGCGGAGCTTTGGGTACGCAGTATTTT.

The V call is TRBV2, the J call TRBJ2-1; 9 bases agree with TRBD2. The CDR3 is 15 residues long. Germline values: CDR1 SNHLY, CDR2 FYNNEI. V lost 7 bases to trimming and J lost 3 bases; unmatched junction nucleotides: 7. CDR3 nucleotides: TGTGCCAGCACTCCCGCACTAGCGGGCTACAATGAGCAGTTCTTC. It translates to CASTPALAGYNEQFF.

The chain has TRBV5-1 and TRBJ2-5; weak D call: TRBD1 (5 bases). Between the trimmed V and J ends, which lost 2 bases and 4 bases, there was a span of 9 bases. This CDR3 spans 13 amino acids. CDR1 is SGHRS, CDR2 YFSETQ, per germline. The CDR3 DNA follows: TGCGCCAGCAGCTTCTTGGGGCGAGAGACCCAGTACTTC. It translates to CASSFLGRETQYF. The full variable domain, with the rest looked up from reference TRBV5-1 and TRBJ2-5, is KAGVTQTPRYLIKTRGQQVTLSCSPISGHRSVSWYQQTPGQGLQFLFEYFSETQRNKGNFPGRFSGRQFSNSRSEMNVSTLELGDSALYLCASSFLGRETQYFGPGTRLLVL.

This chain uses TRBV9 with TRBJ1-1, with 7 bases that match TRBD1. V trimming: 4 bases; J trimming: 7 bases; junction bases outside the gene matches: 7. The CDR3 runs to 13 residues. CDR1 is SGDLS and CDR2 is YYNGEE in the germline V gene. This CDR3 is CASSTRRDSEAFF. The CDR3 DNA is TGTGCCAGCAGCACCCGCCGGGACAGTGAAGCTTTCTTT. The whole variable domain, filled in from reference TRBV9 and TRBJ1-1, reads DSGVTQTPKHLITATGQRVTLRCSPRSGDLSVYWYQQSLDQGLQFLIQYYNGEERAKGNILERFSAQQFPDLHSELNLSSLELGDSALYFCASSTRRDSEAFFGQGTRLTVV.

The chain couples TRBV6-1 to TRBJ1-1; a possible D gene is TRBD1 (5 bases). V lost 2 bases and J 7 bases, leaving 14 bases between the germline ends. The CDR3 is 14 residues long. CDR1 is MNHNS, CDR2 SASEGT, per germline. This CDR3 reads CASSEIGTHSEAFF. The CDR3 DNA reads TGTGCCAGCAGTGAAATAGGGACCCACAGTGAAGCTTTCTTT.

This clone appeared once. The chain combines TRBV6-5 with TRBJ2-7; 12 positions agree with TRBD2. Trimming cost V 6 bases and J 4 bases; bases outside gene matches: 4. CDR3 length equals 14 residues. Germline values: CDR1 MNHEY, CDR2 SVGAGI. Here the CDR3 DNA reads TGTGCCAGCAGCCGACTAGCGGGAGATTACGAGCAGTACTTC. Translated: CASSRLAGDYEQYF.

This sequence joins TRBV2 and TRBJ1-2; 7 bases map to TRBD1. CDR1 is SNHLY, CDR2 FYNNEI, per germline. The V segment lost 6 bases and the J segment 2 bases; nucleotides outside the gene matches: 3. The CDR3 is 13 amino acids. The CDR3 sequence is CASREDRNYGYTF. CDR3 nucleotide sequence: TGTGCCAGCAGGGAGGACAGGAACTATGGCTACACCTTC.

The chain couples TRBV4-1 to TRBJ2-2; D is unclear. V dropped 2 bases and J dropped 3 bases, with 10 bases sitting between them. From germline, CDR1 is MGHRA and CDR2 YSYEKL. The CDR3 extends over 15 amino acids. CDR3 coding DNA: TGCGCCAGCAGCCAACGCGCCAGAGACACCGGGGAGCTGTTTTTT. Translating gives CASSQRARDTGELFF.

This clone was seen a single time. The rearrangement uses TRBV5-1 and TRBJ2-3, with 10 bases lining up with TRBD2. With V trimmed by 4 bases and J by 5 bases, 7 bases remained unmatched. CDR3 length: 15 amino acids. Germline CDR1 is SGHRS and CDR2 is YFSETQ. The CDR3 DNA reads as TGCGCCAGCAGCAAGAGCGGGGGGGCAGGAGATACGCAGTATTTT. Its translation: CASSKSGGAGDTQYF.

In this sample, this clone turned up once. The chain is built from TRBV5-6 and TRBJ1-5, with no clear D. Trimming took off 2 bases at V and 5 bases at J, with 5 bases between the two ends. CDR3 length: 12 amino acids. CDR1 is SGHDT, CDR2 YYEEEE, per germline. The chain's CDR3 is CASSFGDQPQHF. As DNA, the CDR3 is TGTGCCAGCAGCTTTGGGGATCAGCCCCAGCATTTT.

The chain recombines TRBV4-1 with TRBJ1-2; D remains unclear. CDR3 length equals 14 residues. Deletions cut 0 bases from V and 5 bases from J, with 10 bases between. Germline V gives CDR1 MGHRA, CDR2 YSYEKL. The CDR3 DNA sequence: TGCGCCAGCAGCCAAGAGGAAACGCTGTATGGCTACACCTTC. Its translation is CASSQEETLYGYTF.

The count of this clone is one. The chain joins TRBV6-1 to TRBJ2-7; D is unclear. The V end was cut by 2 bases, the J end by 2 bases, with 16 bases between. The germline CDR1 and CDR2 sequences are MNHNS and SASEGT. This CDR3 has 16 amino acids. The CDR3 DNA reads TGTGCCAGCAGTGAATTTTCGTCGCGATTAACCTACGAGCAGTACTTC. It translates to CASSEFSSRLTYEQYF.

The rearrangement links TRBV9 to TRBJ2-3, with D possibly matching TRBD1 (7 bases). Germline values: CDR1 SGDLS, CDR2 YYNGEE. V was pared by 7 bases and J by 4 bases, with 19 bases between. This CDR3 is built from 15 residues. CDR3 in amino acids: CASSRRGQFADTQYF. In nucleotides, the CDR3 is TGTGCCAGCTCGCGGAGGGGGCAGTTTGCAGATACGCAGTATTTT.

The V call is TRBV18, the J call TRBJ2-3, with D possibly matching TRBD1 (5 bases). V dropped 3 bases and J dropped 3 bases, with 10 bases sitting between them. The CDR3 spans 14 residues. Germline V gene sequence: CDR1 KGHSH, CDR2 LQKENI. CDR3 loop: CASSPFRGTDTQYF. In nucleotides, the CDR3 is TGTGCCAGCTCACCGTTTAGGGGAACAGATACGCAGTATTTT.